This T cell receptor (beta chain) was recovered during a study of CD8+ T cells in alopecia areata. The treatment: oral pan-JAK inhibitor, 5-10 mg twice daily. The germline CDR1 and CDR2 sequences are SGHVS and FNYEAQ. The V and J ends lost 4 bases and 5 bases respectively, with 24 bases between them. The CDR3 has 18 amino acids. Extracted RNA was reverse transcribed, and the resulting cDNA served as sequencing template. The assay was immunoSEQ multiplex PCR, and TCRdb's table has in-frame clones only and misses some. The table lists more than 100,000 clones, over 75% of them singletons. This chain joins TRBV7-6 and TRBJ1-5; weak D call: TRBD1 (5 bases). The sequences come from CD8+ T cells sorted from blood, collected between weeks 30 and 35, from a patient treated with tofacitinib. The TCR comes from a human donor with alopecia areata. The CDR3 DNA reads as TGTGCCAGCAGCTCCACCCCTGTAGGGCAGGGTTTGGATCAGCCCCAGCATTTT. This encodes CASSSTPVGQGLDQPQHF.